These 6 T cell receptor beta chains share one sample of origin, sequenced in a study of shared clonotypes between healthy human individuals. The data were produced by immunoSEQ multiplex PCR, yet TCRdb's version contains in-frame clones alone and is incomplete. The sample comprises some 550,000 clones, almost 97% of which are singletons, and approximately 0.057% rests with the top ten. The sequencing sample was made of naive CD4+ T cells sorted from blood. Subset of the sample: CD45RA+ positively selected. The receptors derive from a woman aged 25 to 39 in good health.

This sequence joins TRBV19 and TRBJ1-5; no clear D. CDR3 length equals 14 residues. Trimming removed 1 base at V and 1 base at J, with 5 bases between. Per germline, CDR1 LNHDA and CDR2 SQIVND (reference sequence). The CDR3 coding sequence is TGTGCCAGTAGTATAGCCCTGAGCAATCAGCCCCAGCATTTT. This translates into CASSIALSNQPQHF.

The CDR3 bases are TGTGCCATCAGGGGGATCTGGGGCGATAATGGCTACACCTTC. Translation gives CAIRGIWGDNGYTF. V usage is TRBV10-3 and J usage is TRBJ1-2, with TRBD1 as a possible D gene (5 bases). This CDR3 is built from 14 residues. The V end lost 6 bases, the J end lost 6 bases, and 17 bases lay between the germline ends. Per the germline V gene, CDR1 is ENHRY and CDR2 is SYGVKD.

The chain combines TRBV4-1 with TRBJ2-2; 11 bases are a match to TRBD2. The CDR3 is 17 residues long. The V and J ends lost 1 base and 5 bases, in that order; junction bases with no gene match: 6. Germline V gives CDR1 MGHRA, CDR2 YSYEKL. The CDR3 region is CASSQGGTSGVTGELFF. The CDR3 nucleotides read TGCGCCAGCAGCCAAGGGGGGACTAGCGGAGTTACCGGGGAGCTGTTTTTT.

V is TRBV6-1 and J is TRBJ1-5; no reliable D call. This CDR3 region has 15 residues. In germline, CDR1 is MNHNS, CDR2 SASEGT. V lost 2 bases to trimming and J lost 6 bases, with 14 bases between them. The CDR3 here is CASSESSLLSQPQHF. Written as DNA, the CDR3 is TGTGCCAGCAGTGAAAGTTCACTTCTGAGTCAGCCCCAGCATTTT.

This clone was picked up one time. V gene TRBV7-9 combines with J gene TRBJ2-3, with 10 bases matching TRBD2. V lost 3 bases and J lost 2; bases outside the gene matches: 5. Germline values: CDR1 SEHNR, CDR2 FQNEAQ (reference sequence). CDR3 size: 16 residues. The CDR3 DNA is TGTGCCAGCAGCTTCGCTAGCGGGGGTCACACAGATACGCAGTATTTT. Residues: CASSFASGGHTDTQYF. Based on the CDR3 plus reference TRBV7-9 and TRBJ2-3, the full variable domain is DTGVSQNPRHKITKRGQNVTFRCDPISEHNRLYWYRQTLGQGPEFLTYFQNEAQLEKSRLLSDRFSAERPKGSFSTLEIQRTEQGDSAMYLCASSFASGGHTDTQYFGPGTRLTVL.

The chain employs TRBV27 and TRBJ2-2; tentative D call: TRBD2 (6 bases). Trimming took off 4 bases at V and 1 base at J, with 10 bases between the two ends. Germline assignment: CDR1 MNHEY and CDR2 SMNVEV (reference sequence). The CDR3 has 15 amino acids. The CDR3 nucleotides read TGTGCCAGCAGTTCCAGCGGGCGGAACACCGGGGAGCTGTTTTTT. Amino acids: CASSSSGRNTGELFF.